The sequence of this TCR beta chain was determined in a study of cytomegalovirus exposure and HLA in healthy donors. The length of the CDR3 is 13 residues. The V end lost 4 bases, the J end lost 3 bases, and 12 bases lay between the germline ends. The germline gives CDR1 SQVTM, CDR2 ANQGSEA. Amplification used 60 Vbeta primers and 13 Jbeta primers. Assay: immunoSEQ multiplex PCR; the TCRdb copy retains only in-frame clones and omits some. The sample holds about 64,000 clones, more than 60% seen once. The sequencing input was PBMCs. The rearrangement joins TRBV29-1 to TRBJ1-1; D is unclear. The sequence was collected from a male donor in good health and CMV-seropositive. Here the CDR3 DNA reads TGCAGCGTTGCAATATTAGCGTACACTGAAGCTTTCTTT. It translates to CSVAILAYTEAFF.